These T cell receptor beta chains were read from a single sample in a study of CD8 T cells in ankylosing spondylitis. One entry per CDR3 protein results from TCRdb running MiXCR on the 5' RACE reads. The sample has nearly 350,000 distinct CDR3 sequences; about 14% are singletons. The specimen was blood, either unsorted or a sorted T cell fraction (not recorded which). The receptors were sampled from a male donor with ankylosing spondylitis or in good health (not recorded which). Both conserved end residues are part of each CDR3. D genes are given only for firm matches. Size is stated for part of the rows, as once, few or many counts, or as a class when the clone is expanded.

clone size	D gene	J gene	V gene	CDR3 protein	CDR3 DNA
NA	TRBD2	TRBJ2-1	TRBV10-3	CAISGREDEQFF	TGTGCCATCAGCGGGAGGGAGGATGAGCAGTTCTTC
NA	NA	TRBJ1-3	TRBV20-1	CSGREQGSYGNTIYF	TGCAGCGGCAGGGAACAGGGATCCTACGGAAACACCATATATTTT
NA	NA	TRBJ2-7	TRBV5-5	CASSLAATVSYEQYF	TGTGCCAGCAGCTTGGCCGCGACAGTCTCCTACGAGCAGTACTTC
NA	NA	TRBJ2-5	TRBV7-2	CASSSGGIHETQYF	TGTGCCAGCAGCTCAGGGGGGATTCACGAGACCCAGTACTTC
many	NA	TRBJ2-7	TRBV5-1	CASRRGSSYEQYF	TGCGCCAGCAGGAGAGGTTCCTCCTACGAGCAGTACTTC
few	TRBD2	TRBJ2-7	TRBV11-2	CASSSGPSGGSLSYEQYF	TGTGCCAGCAGCTCTGGGCCTAGCGGGGGCTCATTGTCCTACGAGCAGTACTTC
NA	TRBD2	TRBJ2-3	TRBV6-2/TRBV6-3	CASSFPLAAANQDTQYF	TGTGCCAGCAGTTTTCCTCTAGCGGCGGCCAACCAGGATACGCAGTATTTT
NA	NA	TRBJ1-2	TRBV7-9	CASSLEGFGTGYTF	TGTGCCAGCAGCTTAGAGGGGTTCGGGACCGGCTACACCTTC
few	NA	TRBJ2-1	TRBV5-6	CASSLLPADYNEQFF	TGTGCCAGCAGCTTGCTGCCAGCGGACTACAATGAGCAGTTCTTC
few	NA	TRBJ1-2	TRBV29-1	CSVSQGPTF	TGCAGCGTGAGCCAGGGTCCCACCTTC
few	NA	TRBJ2-2	TRBV7-9	CASSPEGGELFF	TGTGCCAGCAGCCCTGAGGGCGGGGAGCTGTTTTTT
once	NA	TRBJ2-3	TRBV7-8	CASSLGPPTDTQYF	TGTGCCAGCAGCTTAGGCCCTCCCACAGATACGCAGTATTTT
few	NA	TRBJ2-3	TRBV5-1	CASSLVGIELSADTQYF	TGCGCCAGCAGCTTGGTGGGAATAGAACTCAGTGCAGATACGCAGTATTTT
few	NA	TRBJ2-2	TRBV5-1	CASSQERETTGELFF	TGCGCCAGCAGCCAGGAGCGAGAGACCACCGGGGAGCTGTTTTTT
few	NA	TRBJ1-1	TRBV4-2	CASSHRDLRNTEAFF	TGTGCCAGCAGCCACCGGGACTTAAGGAACACTGAAGCTTTCTTT
many	NA	TRBJ2-3	TRBV5-1	CASSLEGGYADTQYF	TGCGCCAGCAGCTTGGAGGGGGGGTACGCAGATACGCAGTATTTT
NA	NA	TRBJ1-5	TRBV5-1	CASSQLEGSQPQHF	TGCGCCAGCAGCCAATTGGAAGGGTCTCAGCCCCAGCATTTT
NA	NA	TRBJ2-3	TRBV21-1	CASPRPWDTQYF	TGTGCCAGCCCTCGCCCGTGGGATACGCAGTATTTT